This T cell receptor beta chain is from a study of cytomegalovirus exposure and HLA in healthy donors. The CDR3 contains 14 residues. The V and J ends lost 8 bases and 2 bases, in that order; junction bases with no gene match: 12. Germline CDR1 reads GTSNPN; CDR2 reads SVGIG (reference sequence). This clone was observed a few times. TCRdb's copy holds only in-frame clones and misses some; the assay was immunoSEQ multiplex PCR. The table includes about 240,000 clones, around 87% detected once. The sequenced material came from PBMCs. The clonotype originates from a woman in her twenties or thirties in good health and CMV-seropositive. V usage is TRBV30 and J usage is TRBJ2-7; 7 bases agree with TRBD1. The DNA of the CDR3 is TGTGCCGGGCAAGCGACAGGGTGGACCTACGAGCAGTACTTC. This encodes CAGQATGWTYEQYF.